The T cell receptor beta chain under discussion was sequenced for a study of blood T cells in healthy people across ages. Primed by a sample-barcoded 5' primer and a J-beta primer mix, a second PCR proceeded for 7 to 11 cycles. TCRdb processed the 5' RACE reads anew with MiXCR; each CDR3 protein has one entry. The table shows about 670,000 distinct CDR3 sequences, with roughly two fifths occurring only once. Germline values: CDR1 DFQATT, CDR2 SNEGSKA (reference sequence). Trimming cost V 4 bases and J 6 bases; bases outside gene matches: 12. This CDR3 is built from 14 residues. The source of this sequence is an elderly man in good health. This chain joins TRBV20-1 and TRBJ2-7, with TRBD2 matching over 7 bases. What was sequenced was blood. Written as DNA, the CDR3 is TGCAGTGCTAAAAAGGGAGGGGAGTCGGGCGAGCAGTACTTC. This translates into CSAKKGGESGEQYF.